The source of this T cell receptor (beta chain) is a study of blood T cell repertoires in COVID-19. TCRdb's copy holds only in-frame clones and misses some; the assay was immunoSEQ multiplex PCR. Of about 67,000 clones listed, around nine tenths are singletons. V dropped 2 bases and J dropped 10 bases, with 12 bases sitting between them. CDR1 and CDR2 from the germline V gene are SEHNR and FQNEAQ (reference sequence). The CDR3 sequence is 13 residues long. The receptor comes from a woman older than 75 with acute or convalescent COVID-19. Sequencing was done on a sample of peripheral blood. This rearrangement joins TRBV7-9 to TRBJ2-1, with D possibly TRBD2 on 6 matching bases. The CDR3 nucleotides read TGTGCCAGCAGCTTAACGGGGCTAGCGGAGCAGTTCTTC. Translating it yields CASSLTGLAEQFF.